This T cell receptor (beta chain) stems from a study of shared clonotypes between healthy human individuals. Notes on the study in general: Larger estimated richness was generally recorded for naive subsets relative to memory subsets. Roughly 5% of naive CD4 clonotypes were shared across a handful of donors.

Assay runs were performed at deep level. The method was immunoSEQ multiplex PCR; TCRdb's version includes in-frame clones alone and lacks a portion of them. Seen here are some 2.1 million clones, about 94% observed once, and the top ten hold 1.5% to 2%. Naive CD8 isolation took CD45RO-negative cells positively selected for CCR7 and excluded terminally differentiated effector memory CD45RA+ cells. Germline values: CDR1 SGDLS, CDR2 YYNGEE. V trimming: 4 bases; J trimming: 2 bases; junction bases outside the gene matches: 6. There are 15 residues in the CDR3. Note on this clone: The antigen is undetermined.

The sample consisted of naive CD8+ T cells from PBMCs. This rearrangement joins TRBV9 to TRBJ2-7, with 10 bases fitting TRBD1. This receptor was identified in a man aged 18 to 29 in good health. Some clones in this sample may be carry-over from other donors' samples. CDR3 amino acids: CASSPGDRGTYEQYF. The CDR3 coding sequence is TGTGCCAGCAGCCCCGGGGACAGGGGAACCTACGAGCAGTACTTC. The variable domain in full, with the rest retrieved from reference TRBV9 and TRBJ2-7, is DSGVTQTPKHLITATGQRVTLRCSPRSGDLSVYWYQQSLDQGLQFLIQYYNGEERAKGNILERFSAQQFPDLHSELNLSSLELGDSALYFCASSPGDRGTYEQYFGPGTRLTVT.